This T cell receptor (beta chain) emerged from a study of blood T cell repertoires in COVID-19. Study background: Acute-phase and convalescent COVID-19 samples originated in the United States, Italy and Spain.

CDR3 length: 15 amino acids. Trimming removed 8 bases at V and 4 bases at J, with 23 bases between. The germline gives CDR1 SQVTM, CDR2 ANQGSEA. Repertoires were generated with immunoSEQ multiplex PCR, while TCRdb's copy carries only in-frame clones and drops some. The sample records some 290,000 clones, 87% being singletons. This sequence was found in a woman aged 45-59 years who had recovered from COVID-19. The rearrangement links TRBV29-1 to TRBJ1-1; D possibly corresponds to TRBD1 (5 bases). The material sequenced was peripheral blood. CDR3 DNA sequence: TGCAGCTCCGAAGGTGGATTCGGGGGGGGCACTGAAGCTTTCTTT. It specifies CSSEGGFGGGTEAFF.